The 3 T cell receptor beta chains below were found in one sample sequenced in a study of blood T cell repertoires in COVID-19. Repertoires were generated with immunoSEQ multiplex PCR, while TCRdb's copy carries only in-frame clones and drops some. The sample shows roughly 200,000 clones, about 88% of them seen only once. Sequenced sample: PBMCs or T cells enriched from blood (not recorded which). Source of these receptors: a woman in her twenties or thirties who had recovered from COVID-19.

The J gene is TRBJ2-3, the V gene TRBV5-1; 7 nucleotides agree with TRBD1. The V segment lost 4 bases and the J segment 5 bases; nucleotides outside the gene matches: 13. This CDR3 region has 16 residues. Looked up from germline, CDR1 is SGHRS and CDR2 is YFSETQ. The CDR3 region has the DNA TGCGCCAGCAGCACGACGCCACAGGGGCTGAGAGATACGCAGTATTTT. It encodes CASSTTPQGLRDTQYF.

The CDR3 sequence: CASSLASSGGEAQYF. The CDR3, as DNA: TGTGCCAGCAGCTTAGCGTCTAGCGGGGGGGAGGCCCAGTACTTC. The rearrangement joins TRBV11-2 to TRBJ2-5, with 12 bases fitting TRBD2. Germline V gene sequence: CDR1 SGHAT, CDR2 FQNNGV. The CDR3 totals 15 residues. J was trimmed by 9 bases and V by 1 base; bases with no gene match: 6.

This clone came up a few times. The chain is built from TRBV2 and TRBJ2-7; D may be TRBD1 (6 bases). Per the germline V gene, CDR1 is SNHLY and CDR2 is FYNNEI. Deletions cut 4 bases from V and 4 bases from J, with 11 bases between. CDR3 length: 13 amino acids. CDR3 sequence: CASSVTGMYEQYF. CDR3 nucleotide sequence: TGTGCCAGCAGTGTAACAGGGATGTACGAGCAGTACTTC.